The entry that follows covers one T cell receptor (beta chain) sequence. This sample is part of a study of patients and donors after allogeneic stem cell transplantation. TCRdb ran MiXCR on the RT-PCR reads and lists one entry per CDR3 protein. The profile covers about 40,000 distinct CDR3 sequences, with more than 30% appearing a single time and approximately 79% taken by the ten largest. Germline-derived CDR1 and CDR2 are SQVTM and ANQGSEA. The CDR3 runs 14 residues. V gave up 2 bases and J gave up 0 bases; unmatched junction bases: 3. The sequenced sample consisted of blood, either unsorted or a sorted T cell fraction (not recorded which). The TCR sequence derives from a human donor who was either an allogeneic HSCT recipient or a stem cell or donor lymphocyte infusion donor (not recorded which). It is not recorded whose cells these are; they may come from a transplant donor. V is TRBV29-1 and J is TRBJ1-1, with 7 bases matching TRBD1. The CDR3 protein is CSVEKGAMNTEAFF. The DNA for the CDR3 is TGCAGCGTTGAAAAGGGGGCTATGAACACTGAAGCTTTCTTT.